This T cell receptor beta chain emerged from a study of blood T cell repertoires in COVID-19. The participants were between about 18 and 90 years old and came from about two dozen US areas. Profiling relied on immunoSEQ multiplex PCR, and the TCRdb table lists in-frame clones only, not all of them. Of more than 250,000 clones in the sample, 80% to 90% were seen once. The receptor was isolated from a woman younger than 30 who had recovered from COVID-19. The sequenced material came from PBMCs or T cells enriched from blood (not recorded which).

The CDR3 here is CASSRDSVPYEQYF. CDR3 coding DNA: TGCGCCAGCAGCCGGGACAGCGTCCCCTACGAGCAGTACTTC. The V and J genes are TRBV5-1 and TRBJ2-7; 7 positions agree with TRBD1. The V segment lost 4 bases and the J segment 2 bases; nucleotides outside the gene matches: 6. CDR3 size: 14 residues. Germline CDR1 is SGHRS and CDR2 is YFSETQ.